This T cell receptor beta chain stems from a study of OX40 agonist ivuxolimab in advanced cancers. CDR3 size: 15 residues. Germline V CDR1 and CDR2: MNHEY, SVGAGI. V dropped 6 bases and J dropped 4; count of bases not matched to a gene: 9. Some clones are missing from TCRdb's copy, which holds only in-frame ones; the method was immunoSEQ multiplex PCR. The sample consists of approximately 84,000 clones, just over 85% of them appearing once. The material sequenced was CD4+ or CD8+ T cells sorted from blood, taken in a trial of the OX40 agonist ivuxolimab. The V call is TRBV6-5, the J call TRBJ1-3; 7 bases map to TRBD1. The TCR comes from an adult with an advanced solid tumor such as melanoma, head and neck, liver or kidney cancer. The CDR3 here is CASRADREPGNTIYF. CDR3 bases: TGTGCCAGCAGAGCCGACAGGGAACCGGGAAACACCATATATTTT.